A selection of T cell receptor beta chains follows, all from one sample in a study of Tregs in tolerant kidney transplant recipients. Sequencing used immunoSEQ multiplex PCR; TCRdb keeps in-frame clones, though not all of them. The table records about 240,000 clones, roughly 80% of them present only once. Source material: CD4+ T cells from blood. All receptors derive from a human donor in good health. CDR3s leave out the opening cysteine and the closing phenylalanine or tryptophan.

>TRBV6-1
ASKLQHANEKLF
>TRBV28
ASSSGGLNEKLF
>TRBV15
ATSRGDRITHHRNQPQH
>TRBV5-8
ASSSDTGRGLSYEQY
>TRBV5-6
ASSSRPTSTDTQY
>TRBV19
ASSMPRYRGAGYT
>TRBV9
ASSVSGRTEAF
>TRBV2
ASRSGSWSSYNSPLH
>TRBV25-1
ASSEPGTSGKGNEQF
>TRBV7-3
ASSLRGRGAPTEAF
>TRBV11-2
ASSLSSGRSETQY
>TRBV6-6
ASNGQGAGGYT
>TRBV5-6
ASSAWGQGIRPLH
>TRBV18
ASSPSTSLPRQETQY
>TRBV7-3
ASSPDRSRTGELF
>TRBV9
ASNPWHNRSGNTIY
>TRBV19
AVESYSGANVLT
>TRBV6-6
ASSDGSTGSQPQH
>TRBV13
ASSFSNYGYT
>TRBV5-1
ASGAGGPSDTQY
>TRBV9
ASSVVPGNTGELF
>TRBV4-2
ASSPRTGSNYGYT
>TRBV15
ATSEGGGDFDEQY
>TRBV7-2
ASSLALAGAYEQY
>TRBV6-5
ASMWDSYNEQF